The 20 T cell receptor beta chains below all came from one sample that was sequenced in a study of T cells in Graves' hyperthyroidism and ophthalmopathy. RNA transcripts were the template for amplifying TCR beta CDR3 regions. HTBI primers were the set used in a first-round RT-PCR of the TCR CDR3. Each CDR3 protein is one row after TCRdb ran MiXCR on the multiplex PCR reads. The table lists 490,000 or so distinct CDR3 sequences, around a fifth of them singletons. Sequencing used blood. The receptors were gathered from a woman in her seventies with Graves' ophthalmopathy.

This sequence joins TRBV6-1 and TRBJ2-1; TRBD2 agrees at 9 bases. CDR3 length: 15 residues. Trimming at V came to 0 bases and at J to 8 bases, leaving 5 bases not matched to a gene. The germline gives CDR1 MNHNS, CDR2 SASEGT. CDR3 loop: CASSEANSGSDEQFF. The DNA of the CDR3 is TGTGCCAGCAGTGAAGCGAATAGCGGGAGTGATGAGCAGTTCTTC.

This clonotype turned up a few times. This chain joins TRBV5-1 and TRBJ2-1; D is unresolved. The V gene lost 0 bases and the J gene lost 0 bases, with 4 bases spanning the gap. This CDR3 comprises 14 residues. Germline values: CDR1 SGHRS, CDR2 YFSETQ. CDR3 coding DNA: TGCGCCAGCAGCTTGGACAACTCCTACAATGAGCAGTTCTTC. This encodes CASSLDNSYNEQFF.

The chain has TRBV20-1 and TRBJ1-2; possible D gene TRBD1, 5 bases. The CDR3 totals 17 residues. In germline, CDR1 is DFQATT, CDR2 SNEGSKA (reference sequence). Between the trimmed V and J ends, which lost 0 bases and 5 bases, there was a span of 22 bases. The CDR3 sequence: CSARDREDRREWYGYTF. The CDR3 region has the DNA TGCAGTGCTAGAGATCGGGAGGACCGCAGGGAATGGTATGGCTACACCTTC.

This clonotype came up many times. The chain combines TRBV2 with TRBJ1-2; the match to TRBD1 covers 10 bases. V dropped 5 bases and J dropped 2; count of bases not matched to a gene: 5. There are 15 residues in the CDR3. Germline assignment: CDR1 SNHLY and CDR2 FYNNEI. CDR3 amino acids: CASSRRGQGNYGYTF. The CDR3 DNA is TGTGCCAGCAGTAGACGGGGACAGGGGAACTATGGCTACACCTTC. The variable domain in full, completed from reference TRBV2 and TRBJ1-2, reads EPEVTQTPSHQVTQMGQEVILRCVPISNHLYFYWYRQILGQKVEFLVSFYNNEISEKSEIFDDQFSVERPDGSNFTLKIRSTKLEDSAMYFCASSRRGQGNYGYTFGSGTRLTVV.

This clonotype was found a few times. J is TRBJ2-3 and V is TRBV3-1, with D unresolved. The CDR3 runs to 12 residues. Per germline, CDR1 LGHDT and CDR2 YNNKEL (reference sequence). V was trimmed by 4 bases and J by 6 bases, leaving 8 bases between them. The CDR3 spells CASSLYSDTQYF. The CDR3 DNA reads TGTGCCAGCAGCCTTTATTCCGATACGCAGTATTTT.

This clonotype has more than one count but fewer than ten. The V gene is TRBV6-2 or TRBV6-3, the J gene TRBJ2-2; 12 bases map to TRBD2. The trim removed 6 bases at V and 4 bases at J, leaving 6 bases unmatched. The CDR3 covers 16 residues. Germline CDR1 is MNHEY and CDR2 is SVGEGT. As DNA, the CDR3 is TGTGCCAGCAGAAACCTAGCGGGAGGGCCCACCGGGGAGCTGTTTTTT. The encoded protein is CASRNLAGGPTGELFF.

There are many counts of this clonotype. The chain has TRBV11-2 and TRBJ2-2; no definite D call. CDR1 and CDR2 from the germline V gene are SGHAT and FQNNGV. The CDR3 length is 12 residues. Trimming shortened V by 2 bases and J by 7 bases, and 5 bases separated the two germline ends. The CDR3 is CASSLSVGELFF. The CDR3 nucleotides are TGTGCCAGCAGCTTAAGCGTCGGGGAGCTGTTTTTT.

This clonotype was seen only a few times. The chain couples TRBV15 to TRBJ1-3; perhaps TRBD1 as D (5 bases). This CDR3 is built from 16 residues. V lost 1 base, J lost 2 bases, and 12 bases lay in between. The germline gives CDR1 LNHNV, CDR2 YYDKDF (reference sequence). The CDR3 loop reads CATSRGPARAGNTIYF. The CDR3 region has the DNA TGTGCCACCAGCAGAGGACCCGCCAGGGCTGGAAACACCATATATTTT. The variable domain in full, completed from reference TRBV15 and TRBJ1-3, reads DAMVIQNPRYQVTQFGKPVTLSCSQTLNHNVMYWYQQKSSQAPKLLFHYYDKDFNNEADTPDNFQSRRPNTSFCFLDIRSPGLGDTAMYLCATSRGPARAGNTIYFGEGSWLTVV.

This clonotype was observed a few times. V usage is TRBV7-9 and J usage is TRBJ2-3; 8 bases line up with TRBD2. This CDR3 is 17 amino acids long. Germline V gene lookup returns CDR1 SEHNR and CDR2 FQNEAQ (reference sequence). V lost 1 base to trimming and J lost 2 bases; unmatched junction nucleotides: 8. The CDR3 loop reads CASSLVRTSGSTDTQYF. Here the CDR3 DNA reads TGTGCCAGCAGCTTAGTTAGAACTAGCGGATCCACAGATACGCAGTATTTT.

This clonotype was recorded a few times. A much bigger clone sits one base away, suggesting this may be a read error. The rearrangement links TRBV10-3 to TRBJ2-3; D gene ambiguous. Germline V gives CDR1 ENHRY, CDR2 SYGVKD. V was trimmed by 6 bases and J by 2 bases, leaving 3 bases between them. The CDR3 contains 11 residues. The CDR3 spells CAIRNTDTQYF. CDR3 DNA sequence: TGTGCCATCAGGAACACAGATACGCAGTATTTT.

This clonotype was detected a few times. This chain's CDR3 is CASNSLFVGWENIQYF. Here the CDR3 DNA reads TGTGCCAGCAACAGCTTATTTGTCGGGTGGGAAAACATTCAGTACTTC. V is TRBV7-9 and J is TRBJ2-4, with D unresolved. The CDR3 extends over 16 amino acids. Germline V lookup: CDR1 SEHNR, CDR2 FQNEAQ (reference sequence). V was pared by 7 bases and J by 5 bases, with 21 bases between. The full variable domain, in which reference TRBV7-9 and TRBJ2-4 provide the parts outside the CDR3, is DTGVSQNPRHKITKRGQNVTFRCDPISEHNRLYWYRQTLGQGPEFLTYFQNEAQLEKSRLLSDRFSAERPKGSFSTLEIQRTEQGDSAMYLCASNSLFVGWENIQYFGAGTRLSVL.

In its sample, this clonotype was seen once. J is TRBJ2-1 and V is TRBV18; TRBD2 aligns across 9 bases. The CDR3 totals 14 residues. Germline values: CDR1 KGHSH, CDR2 LQKENI. Trimming removed 3 bases from V and 7 bases from J; junction bases left unmatched: 4. The CDR3 loop is CASSPSGGGNEQFF. The CDR3 bases are TGTGCCAGCTCACCTAGCGGGGGAGGAAATGAGCAGTTCTTC.

This clonotype was observed at least ten times. The CDR3 loop reads CASSLSASGNNEQFF. CDR3 in DNA: TGTGCCAGCAGCTTATCAGCTAGCGGAAACAATGAGCAGTTCTTC. The V and J genes are TRBV7-9 and TRBJ2-1; 7 nucleotides line up with TRBD2. The CDR3 is 15 residues long. V dropped 2 bases and J dropped 5; count of bases not matched to a gene: 6. The germline CDR1 and CDR2 sequences are SEHNR and FQNEAQ (reference sequence).

The chain links TRBV5-1 to TRBJ2-1, with D unclear. The CDR3 has 16 residues. The V end lost 2 bases, the J end lost 14 bases, and 26 bases lay between the germline ends. From germline, CDR1 is SGHRS and CDR2 YFSETQ. As DNA, the CDR3 is TGCGCCAGCAGCTTCGGTGCCATAAGCTACAACACCTTAGAGTTCTTC. This encodes CASSFGAISYNTLEFF.

In its sample, this clonotype was seen a few times. A junction boundary mismatches the germline segment, possibly from a read error. The CDR3 loop is CASSVGDVSNQPQHF. In nucleotides, the CDR3 is TGTGCCAGCAGCGTAGGGGACGTTAGCAATCAGCCCCAGCATTTT. The chain joins TRBV13 to TRBJ1-5; D is perhaps TRBD1 (5 bases). In germline, CDR1 is PRHDT, CDR2 FYEKMQ (reference sequence). This CDR3 has 15 amino acids.

This clonotype was observed at least ten times. The chain links TRBV11-2 to TRBJ2-1, with D possibly being TRBD1 or TRBD2 (5 bases each). The V end lost 2 bases, the J end lost 2 bases, and 10 bases lay between the germline ends. Per germline, CDR1 SGHAT and CDR2 FQNNGV. CDR3 length equals 15 residues. Here the CDR3 DNA reads TGTGCCAGCAGCTTATGGGGGAGTCCCTACAATGAGCAGTTCTTC. Amino acid sequence: CASSLWGSPYNEQFF.

The chain carries TRBV20-1 and TRBJ2-7; 16 positions match TRBD2. Germline V lookup: CDR1 DFQATT, CDR2 SNEGSKA (reference sequence). The CDR3 has 19 amino acids. V trimming: 1 base; J trimming: 3 bases; junction bases outside the gene matches: 12. The CDR3 here is CSARVGTSGRARRNYEQYF. CDR3 DNA: TGCAGTGCTAGAGTTGGGACTAGCGGGAGGGCCCGCCGGAACTACGAGCAGTACTTC.

This clonotype was detected only a few times. The V call is TRBV20-1, the J call TRBJ2-1, with D unclear. The germline V gene encodes CDR1 DFQATT and CDR2 SNEGSKA (reference sequence). V lost 1 base and J lost 5, with 9 bases in between. The CDR3 totals 13 residues. The CDR3 nucleotides read TGCAGTGCTAGAGGGGTCTATCACAATGAGCAGTTCTTC. Translating it yields CSARGVYHNEQFF.

V usage is TRBV3-1 and J usage is TRBJ1-2, with D uncertain. With 0 bases removed from V and 2 bases from J, the gap between germline ends came to 10 bases. CDR3 length equals 15 residues. CDR1 LGHDT and CDR2 YNNKEL come from the germline V gene (reference sequence). This CDR3 is CASSQETISNYGYTF. In nucleotides, the CDR3 is TGTGCCAGCAGCCAAGAGACTATATCCAACTATGGCTACACCTTC.

This rearrangement joins TRBV4-3 to TRBJ2-7; D remains ambiguous. Per germline, CDR1 LGHNA and CDR2 YSLEER. Trimming cost V 0 bases and J 2 bases, with 11 bases left between them. The CDR3 spans 15 residues. The CDR3 is CASSQDFPNPYEQYF. CDR3 in DNA: TGCGCCAGCAGCCAAGATTTCCCAAACCCCTACGAGCAGTACTTC.